The next 27 T cell receptor beta chains were all read from a single sample in a study of cytomegalovirus exposure and HLA in healthy donors. A multiplex PCR was run with 60 Vbeta primers and 13 Jbeta primers. Using immunoSEQ multiplex PCR, the repertoire was profiled, and TCRdb retains in-frame clones only, with some absent. The top ten hold around 0.23% of the sample, which has roughly 230,000 clones, about 88% seen once. The sample consisted of PBMCs. The receptors here all came from a girl aged 2-10 years in good health and CMV-seronegative.

The rearrangement joins TRBV2 to TRBJ1-1, with 9 bases aligning to TRBD1. The CDR3 is 14 residues long. J was trimmed by 4 bases and V by 4 bases; bases with no gene match: 4. CDR1 and CDR2 from the germline V gene are SNHLY and FYNNEI. DNA for the CDR3: TGTGCCAGCAGTGCTACAGGGGGCGGCACTGAAGCTTTCTTT. Its translation is CASSATGGGTEAFF. Drawing the rest from reference TRBV2 and TRBJ1-1, the complete variable domain is EPEVTQTPSHQVTQMGQEVILRCVPISNHLYFYWYRQILGQKVEFLVSFYNNEISEKSEIFDDQFSVERPDGSNFTLKIRSTKLEDSAMYFCASSATGGGTEAFFGQGTRLTVV.

V and J are TRBV27 and TRBJ2-3; 12 bases match TRBD2. The V segment lost 3 bases and the J segment 4 bases; nucleotides outside the gene matches: 5. CDR1 is MNHEY and CDR2 is SMNVEV in the germline V gene (reference sequence). The CDR3 is 16 amino acids. The CDR3 here is CASSFVTSGGSDTQYF. DNA for the CDR3: TGTGCCAGCAGTTTTGTAACTAGCGGGGGGTCAGATACGCAGTATTTT.

The rearrangement uses TRBV19 and TRBJ2-1; D remains unclear. The germline V gene has CDR1 LNHDA and CDR2 SQIVND (reference sequence). Trimming left V 6 bases short and J 0 bases short, with 6 bases between. CDR3 length: 13 residues. The CDR3 loop reads CASRESSYNEQFF. As DNA, the CDR3 is TGTGCCAGTAGGGAGAGCTCCTACAATGAGCAGTTCTTC.

The V call is TRBV6-6, the J call TRBJ2-7; D is unclear. V lost 8 bases, J lost 6 bases, and 11 bases lay in between. CDR1 is MNHNY and CDR2 is SVGAGI in the germline V gene (reference sequence). The CDR3 contains 11 residues. CDR3 residues: CASGEAFEQYF. Written as DNA, the CDR3 is TGTGCCAGCGGAGAGGCCTTCGAGCAGTACTTC.

This clone came up once. V usage is TRBV2 and J usage is TRBJ2-2, with 7 nucleotides matching TRBD2. CDR1 is SNHLY and CDR2 is FYNNEI in the germline V gene. V was clipped by 5 bases and J by 6 bases; unmatched bases: 18. The CDR3 runs 18 residues. The DNA of the CDR3 is TGTGCCAGCAGTTTGACTCCGAAACCGGGAGGAGTGTCCGGGGAGCTGTTTTTT. Protein product: CASSLTPKPGGVSGELFF.

The chain combines TRBV2 with TRBJ1-3; 7 nucleotides agree with TRBD1. The V gene's germline CDR1 is SNHLY and CDR2 FYNNEI. The V segment lost 5 bases and the J segment 4 bases; nucleotides outside the gene matches: 8. This CDR3 spans 15 amino acids. The CDR3 DNA follows: TGTGCCAGCAGTAACGACAGGGAACCGGGAAACACCATATATTTT. Its translation is CASSNDREPGNTIYF.

V usage is TRBV29-1 and J usage is TRBJ1-6; possibly TRBD1 for D (6 bases). The V and J ends lost 6 bases and 6 bases respectively, with 15 bases between them. This CDR3 contains 14 residues. Germline loops: CDR1 SQVTM, CDR2 ANQGSEA. CDR3 DNA: TGCAGCGTAAGCGCCGGGACACTTAATTCACCCCTCCACTTT. Protein sequence: CSVSAGTLNSPLHF.

This clone has just a few counts. CDR3 DNA: TGTGCCAGCAGCGGAGGACAGGGGGCAATCTACGAGCAGTACTTC. It yields the protein CASSGGQGAIYEQYF. This sequence joins TRBV6-5 and TRBJ2-7, with 11 positions matching TRBD1. Unmatched junction bases numbered 7, after V lost 6 bases and J lost 3 bases. Germline values: CDR1 MNHEY, CDR2 SVGAGI. This CDR3 spans 15 amino acids.

The chain uses TRBV27 and TRBJ1-6; D not resolved. The V end was cut by 5 bases, the J end by 6 bases, with 11 bases between. The germline CDR1 and CDR2 sequences are MNHEY and SMNVEV (reference sequence). The CDR3 contains 14 residues. CDR3 protein: CASSARPTNSPLHF. In nucleotides, the CDR3 is TGTGCCAGCAGTGCCCGTCCTACTAATTCACCCCTCCACTTT.

A note on this clone: Germline and junction disagree at one end, which may indicate a read error. V is TRBV6-5 and J is TRBJ2-1; tentative D call: TRBD1 (7 bases). This CDR3 region has 13 residues. Germline CDR1 and CDR2: MNHEY and SVGAGI. The DNA of the CDR3 is TGTGCCAGCAGTTACTCGAGGAGCGGCAGGGGGGTCTTC. Amino acid sequence: CASSYSRSGRGVF.

The chain uses TRBV5-8 and TRBJ1-5; TRBD1 aligns across 7 bases. The CDR3 spans 14 residues. Germline assignment: CDR1 SGHTS and CDR2 YDEGEE. V lost 0 bases and J lost 5; bases outside the gene matches: 2. The CDR3 region has the DNA TGTGCCAGCAGCTTGGACAGGGGCGATCAGCCCCAGCATTTT. Its protein product is CASSLDRGDQPQHF.

This chain connects TRBV6-5 to TRBJ2-1; the D gene is possibly TRBD1 (6 bases). V was pared by 4 bases and J by 4 bases, with 14 bases between. The CDR3 consists of 15 residues. Germline lookup yields CDR1 MNHEY and CDR2 SVGAGI. The chain's CDR3 is CASSLGQQSYNEQFF. In nucleotides, the CDR3 is TGTGCCAGCAGTTTAGGACAGCAATCGTACAATGAGCAGTTCTTC.

This chain links TRBV15 with TRBJ2-5, with TRBD1 as a possible D gene (6 bases). The CDR3 loop spans 13 amino acids. Germline CDR1 reads LNHNV; CDR2 reads YYDKDF (reference sequence). Trimming removed 4 bases at V and 4 bases at J, with 10 bases between. The CDR3 DNA sequence: TGTGCCACCAGCATTTACAGGGTAGAGACCCAGTACTTC. Translating gives CATSIYRVETQYF.

The gene calls are TRBV5-8 and TRBJ2-7, with 7 nucleotides matching TRBD2. In germline, CDR1 is SGHTS, CDR2 YDEGEE. The CDR3 loop spans 14 amino acids. Unmatched junction bases numbered 5, after V lost 5 bases and J lost 0 bases. This chain's CDR3 is CASRAGLSSYEQYF. CDR3 bases: TGTGCCAGCAGAGCGGGACTCAGCTCCTACGAGCAGTACTTC.

V usage is TRBV7-9 and J usage is TRBJ2-1; 10 nucleotides agree with TRBD2. CDR1 is SEHNR and CDR2 is FQNEAQ in the germline V gene (reference sequence). The CDR3 is 16 amino acids. Germline trimming cut 5 bases from V and 1 base from J; bases unmatched to any gene: 5. CDR3 nucleotide sequence: TGTGCCAGCAGCCCCCGACTAGCGGGTTCCTACAATGAGCAGTTCTTC. Residues: CASSPRLAGSYNEQFF.

The chain employs TRBV11-2 and TRBJ2-1; tentatively, D is TRBD2 (6 bases). This CDR3 contains 16 residues. The ends were cut back, 5 bases at V and 0 bases at J, with 14 bases in the middle. Germline V gene data show CDR1 as SGHAT and CDR2 as FQNNGV. The DNA of the CDR3 is TGTGCCAGCAGCCTTAGCGGCTTGAGCTCCTACAATGAGCAGTTCTTC. Residues: CASSLSGLSSYNEQFF.

This rearrangement joins TRBV5-4 to TRBJ2-7, with 8 nucleotides matching TRBD2. In germline, CDR1 is SGHNT, CDR2 YYREEE (reference sequence). J was trimmed by 6 bases and V by 0 bases; bases with no gene match: 8. This CDR3 spans 15 amino acids. The CDR3: CASSLGAGEVAEQYF. CDR3 nucleotides: TGTGCCAGCAGCTTGGGAGCGGGAGAGGTAGCCGAGCAGTACTTC. Drawing the rest from reference TRBV5-4 and TRBJ2-7, the complete variable domain is ETGVTQSPTHLIKTRGQQVTLRCSSQSGHNTVSWYQQALGQGPQFIFQYYREEENGRGNFPPRFSGLQFPNYSSELNVNALELDDSALYLCASSLGAGEVAEQYFGPGTRLTVT.

This clone was counted a single time. CDR3 protein: CASSLELADTDTQYF. Written as DNA, the CDR3 is TGCGCCAGCAGCTTAGAACTAGCGGACACAGATACGCAGTATTTT. The chain recombines TRBV5-1 with TRBJ2-3; TRBD2 matches at 8 bases. This CDR3 has 15 amino acids. V lost 2 bases, J lost 2 bases, and 4 bases stayed unmatched. Germline V CDR1 and CDR2: SGHRS, YFSETQ.

In the case of this clone: The missing conserved phenylalanine or tryptophan at the end of this CDR3 makes a read error likely. The DNA is omitted, as the CDR3 cannot be located on it reliably, and the CDR3 follows TCRdb's listing. The J gene is TRBJ2-7, the V gene TRBV6-1; TRBD2 was called by the table and not checked on the DNA. The CDR3 is 12 amino acids long, termini counted. The V gene's germline CDR1 is MNHNS and CDR2 SASEGT. CDR3 region: CASSASGTSGEI.

This chain joins TRBV10-3 and TRBJ1-1; weak D call: TRBD1 (6 bases). This CDR3 has 18 residues. Deletions cut 3 bases from V and 0 bases from J, with 20 bases between. The germline CDR1 and CDR2 sequences are ENHRY and SYGVKD. This CDR3 reads CAISESTETGYLNTEAFF. The CDR3 coding sequence is TGTGCCATCAGTGAATCGACCGAGACAGGTTACTTGAACACTGAAGCTTTCTTT.

This rearrangement joins TRBV5-1 to TRBJ2-3; 9 bases line up with TRBD1. The germline gives CDR1 SGHRS, CDR2 YFSETQ. Trimming took 4 bases from V and 3 from J; bases not matched to a gene: 3. This CDR3 region has 14 residues. The CDR3 nucleotides are TGCGCCAGCAGCCAGGGACAGGGAACAGATACGCAGTATTTT. Protein: CASSQGQGTDTQYF.

This chain connects TRBV6-4 to TRBJ2-2; possibly TRBD2 for D (5 bases). There are 13 residues in the CDR3. V lost 5 bases and J lost 7, with 11 bases in between. Germline CDR1 MRHNA, CDR2 SNTAGT. The DNA of the CDR3 is TGTGCCAGCAGTTCCTTAGGAGGCGGGGAGCTGTTTTTT. This codes for CASSSLGGGELFF.

The DNA of the CDR3 is TGCAGCGTTGGGATTTCCGGGGGTTATAATGAGCAGTTCTTC. Residues: CSVGISGGYNEQFF. This chain joins TRBV29-1 and TRBJ2-1; D is perhaps TRBD2 (6 bases). V was clipped by 4 bases and J by 7 bases, with 17 bases between them. This CDR3 has 14 amino acids. CDR1 is SQVTM and CDR2 is ANQGSEA in the germline V gene.

This sequence joins TRBV6-1 and TRBJ2-1, with 8 bases lining up with TRBD1. Looked up from germline, CDR1 is MNHNS and CDR2 is SASEGT. The CDR3 length is 15 residues. After removal of 6 bases from V and 3 bases from J, the junction contained 7 bases not matched to a gene. The CDR3 protein is CASRVTGQVYNEQFF. The CDR3 bases are TGTGCCAGCAGGGTTACGGGACAGGTCTACAATGAGCAGTTCTTC.

The gene calls are TRBV6-5 and TRBJ2-2; no reliable D call. The CDR3 runs 13 residues. Germline CDR1 and CDR2: MNHEY and SVGAGI. Trimming removed 0 bases from V and 5 bases from J, with 4 bases in between. Here the CDR3 reads CASSYSYTGELFF. CDR3 bases: TGTGCCAGCAGTTACTCGTATACCGGGGAGCTGTTTTTT.

This chain links TRBV15 with TRBJ1-2; D may be TRBD1 (6 bases). V lost 8 bases and J 5 bases, leaving 18 bases between the germline ends. The CDR3 contains 14 residues. In germline, CDR1 is LNHNV, CDR2 YYDKDF (reference sequence). In nucleotides, the CDR3 is TGTGCCACCCGGCAGGGGAAGGGTGGTTATGGCTACACCTTC. This translates into CATRQGKGGYGYTF.

The CDR3 here is CASGQPGYNEQFF. In nucleotides, the CDR3 is TGTGCCAGCGGACAGCCCGGGTACAATGAGCAGTTCTTC. This chain connects TRBV10-3 to TRBJ2-1, with D possibly TRBD1 on 6 matching bases. The CDR3 runs to 13 residues. V dropped 10 bases and J dropped 4 bases, with 14 bases sitting between them. Germline values: CDR1 ENHRY, CDR2 SYGVKD.